These T cell receptor beta chains were read from a single sample in a study of blood T cell repertoires in COVID-19. Libraries were prepared by immunoSEQ multiplex PCR; TCRdb keeps only in-frame clonotypes and omits some of them. The table includes approximately 210,000 clones, 70% to 90% detected once. The sequenced sample consisted of peripheral blood. The receptors derive from a woman between 45 and 60 years old with active or convalescent COVID-19. Each CDR3 is given with its conserved first and last residue. The order of the fields is D gene, clone size, V gene, J gene, CDR3 protein, CDR3 DNA. The D gene is left open where the match is weak. Rows may omit the clone size; those that give it use once, few, many or a size class.

-	-	TRBV12-3/TRBV12-4	TRBJ1-2	CASSVEGYGYTF	TGTGCCAGCAGCGTGGAGGGATATGGCTACACCTTC
-	-	TRBV6-5	TRBJ2-3	CASSSLSDTQYF	TGTGCCAGCAGTTCACTTTCAGATACGCAGTATTTT
-	-	TRBV11-2	TRBJ1-1	CASSPGSTTEAFF	TGTGCCAGCAGCCCAGGGTCCACCACTGAAGCTTTCTTT
-	once	TRBV2	TRBJ1-6	CASSDTRGNSPLHF	TGTGCCAGCAGTGATACGCGGGGTAATTCACCCCTCCACTTT
-	-	TRBV18	TRBJ1-2	CASSPVAWAYGYTF	TGTGCCAGCTCACCAGTTGCCTGGGCCTATGGCTACACCTTC
-	-	TRBV5-4	TRBJ1-1	CASSLGGRTEAFF	TGTGCCAGCAGCTTGGGGGGGCGAACTGAAGCTTTCTTT
-	-	TRBV4-2	TRBJ2-7	CASSHTSYEQYF	TGTGCCAGCAGCCACACTAGCTACGAGCAGTACTTC
-	-	TRBV6-5	TRBJ1-1	CASSSAQRREAFF	TGTGCCAGCAGTTCTGCACAGAGACGGGAAGCTTTCTTT
-	many	TRBV19	TRBJ1-2	CASTKAVGGYTF	TGTGCCAGTACTAAGGCGGTCGGGGGCTACACCTTC
-	-	TRBV23-1	TRBJ2-5	CASSHPTRWCQETQYF	TGCGCCAGCAGTCACCCGACGAGGTGGTGCCAAGAGACCCAGTACTTC
-	-	TRBV5-1	TRBJ1-6	CASSLGRDNSPLHF	TGCGCCAGCAGCTTGGGCAGGGATAATTCACCCCTCCACTTT
TRBD1	-	TRBV28	TRBJ1-6	CASSFGRGTNSPLHF	TGTGCCAGCAGTTTTGGCAGGGGGACTAATTCACCCCTCCACTTT